The clone carrying this TCR beta chain was recorded once. The source of the sample is a study of cytomegalovirus exposure and HLA in healthy donors. The PCR was carried out with 60 Vbeta primers and 13 Jbeta primers. The protocol was immunoSEQ multiplex PCR, while the TCRdb copy is restricted to in-frame clones and leaves out a portion. The profile covers over 200,000 clones, with around 76% appearing a single time and 5% to 6% taken by the ten largest. CDR3 length: 12 residues. Germline V gene sequence: CDR1 SEHNR, CDR2 FQNEAQ (reference sequence). The sequencing input was PBMCs. This clonotype was sampled from a woman aged 40 to 50 in good health and CMV-seropositive. The chain employs TRBV7-9 and TRBJ2-5; D gene unclear. The J call may not be correct, given that the DNA end is closer to TRBJ2-7. The CDR3 bases are TGTGCCAGCAGCCTAGATTCCCACGAGCAGTACTTC. Translating gives CASSLDSHEQYF.